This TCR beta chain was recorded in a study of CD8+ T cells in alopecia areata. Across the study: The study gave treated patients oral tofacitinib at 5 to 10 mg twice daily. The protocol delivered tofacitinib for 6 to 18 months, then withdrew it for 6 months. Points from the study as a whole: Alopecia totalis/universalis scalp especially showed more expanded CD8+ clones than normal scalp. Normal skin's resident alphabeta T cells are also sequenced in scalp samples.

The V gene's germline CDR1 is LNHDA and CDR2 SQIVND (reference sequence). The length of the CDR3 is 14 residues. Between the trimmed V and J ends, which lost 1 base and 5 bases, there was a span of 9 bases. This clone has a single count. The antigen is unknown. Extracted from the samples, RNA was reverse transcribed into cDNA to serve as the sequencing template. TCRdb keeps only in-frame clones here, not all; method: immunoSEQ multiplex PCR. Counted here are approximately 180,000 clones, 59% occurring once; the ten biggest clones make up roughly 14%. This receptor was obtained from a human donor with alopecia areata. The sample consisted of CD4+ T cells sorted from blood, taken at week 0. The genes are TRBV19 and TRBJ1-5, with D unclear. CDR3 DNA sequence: TGTGCCAGTAGTATAGTTGGGAGTTATCAGCCCCAGCATTTT. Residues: CASSIVGSYQPQHF. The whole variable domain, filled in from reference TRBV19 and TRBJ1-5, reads DGGITQSPKYLFRKEGQNVTLSCEQNLNHDAMYWYRQDPGQGLRLIYYSQIVNDFQKGDIAEGYSVSREKKESFPLTVTSAQKNPTAFYLCASSIVGSYQPQHFGDGTRLSIL.